These T cell receptor beta chains were read from a single sample in a study of blood T cell repertoires in COVID-19. Generated by immunoSEQ multiplex PCR, the TCRdb table keeps only in-frame clones and is missing some. The sample has roughly 130,000 clones; around 85% are singletons. Sequencing was performed on PBMCs or T cells enriched from blood (not recorded which). The origin of the receptors is a man aged 45-65 years who had recovered from COVID-19. CDR3s include the opening cysteine and the closing phenylalanine or tryptophan. The order of the fields is CDR3 protein, CDR3 DNA, clone size, CDR3 length, D gene, V gene, J gene. D genes are given only for firm matches. The size entry is marked missing in some rows and otherwise reads once, few, many or a size class.

CDR3 protein: CASSLGRTGYQSNEKLFF; CDR3 DNA: TGTGCCAGCAGCTTAGGCCGGACAGGGTATCAGTCTAATGAAAAACTGTTTTTT; clone size: -; CDR3 length: 18; D gene: TRBD1; V gene: TRBV7-8; J gene: TRBJ1-4
CDR3 protein: CASSSRTGGNTIYF; CDR3 DNA: TGTGCCAGCAGTTCCCGGACAGGTGGAAACACCATATATTTT; clone size: -; CDR3 length: 14; D gene: TRBD1; V gene: TRBV5-6; J gene: TRBJ1-3
CDR3 protein: CASSVTDSGNTIYF; CDR3 DNA: TGTGCCAGCAGCGTAACAGACTCTGGAAACACCATATATTTT; clone size: -; CDR3 length: 14; D gene: -; V gene: TRBV9; J gene: TRBJ1-3
CDR3 protein: CASSSGFGYTF; CDR3 DNA: TGTGCCAGCAGTTCAGGGTTCGGCTACACCTTC; clone size: once; CDR3 length: 11; D gene: -; V gene: TRBV25-1; J gene: TRBJ1-2
CDR3 protein: CASSQDTGGPVF; CDR3 DNA: TGTGCCAGCAGCCAAGATACAGGGGGTCCTGTCTTT; clone size: -; CDR3 length: 12; D gene: TRBD1; V gene: TRBV3-1/TRBV3-2; J gene: TRBJ1-1
CDR3 protein: CASRGQGAGNTIYF; CDR3 DNA: TGTGCCAGCCGGGGACAGGGGGCTGGAAACACCATATATTTT; clone size: -; CDR3 length: 14; D gene: TRBD1; V gene: TRBV25-1; J gene: TRBJ1-3
CDR3 protein: CASSPTTPVNYEQYF; CDR3 DNA: TGTGCCAGCAGTCCGACGACACCGGTGAACTACGAGCAGTACTTC; clone size: -; CDR3 length: 15; D gene: -; V gene: TRBV28; J gene: TRBJ2-7
CDR3 protein: CAWSSLLGDIQYF; CDR3 DNA: TGTGCCTGGAGTAGTCTTCTAGGGGACATTCAGTACTTC; clone size: -; CDR3 length: 13; D gene: -; V gene: TRBV30; J gene: TRBJ2-4
CDR3 protein: CASSDSRGTPYNEQFF; CDR3 DNA: TGTGCCAGCAGTGACTCGAGAGGGACACCCTACAATGAGCAGTTCTTC; clone size: -; CDR3 length: 16; D gene: -; V gene: TRBV6-4; J gene: TRBJ2-1
CDR3 protein: CASSLGTPQETQYF; CDR3 DNA: TGTGCCAGCAGTTTAGGGACACCTCAAGAGACCCAGTACTTC; clone size: -; CDR3 length: 14; D gene: -; V gene: TRBV28; J gene: TRBJ2-5
CDR3 protein: CAISVQEGSPLHF; CDR3 DNA: TGTGCCATCAGTGTGCAGGAGGGTTCACCCCTCCACTTT; clone size: -; CDR3 length: 13; D gene: -; V gene: TRBV10-3; J gene: TRBJ1-6
CDR3 protein: CASSYRPGQADTNTGELFF; CDR3 DNA: TGTGCCAGCAGTTACCGACCCGGACAGGCCGACACGAACACCGGGGAGCTGTTTTTT; clone size: -; CDR3 length: 19; D gene: TRBD1; V gene: TRBV6-2/TRBV6-3; J gene: TRBJ2-2
CDR3 protein: CASSFYLSRGGTGELFF; CDR3 DNA: TGTGCCAGCAGTTTCTACCTATCGCGGGGAGGCACCGGGGAGCTGTTTTTT; clone size: -; CDR3 length: 17; D gene: -; V gene: TRBV6-2/TRBV6-3; J gene: TRBJ2-2
CDR3 protein: CASSPGLSTDTQYF; CDR3 DNA: TGTGCCAGCAGCCCGGGACTGAGCACAGATACGCAGTATTTT; clone size: -; CDR3 length: 14; D gene: -; V gene: TRBV2; J gene: TRBJ2-3
CDR3 protein: CASSLGTGAEKLFF; CDR3 DNA: TGTGCCAGCAGCCTAGGGACAGGGGCGGAAAAACTGTTTTTT; clone size: -; CDR3 length: 14; D gene: TRBD1; V gene: TRBV3-1/TRBV3-2; J gene: TRBJ1-4
CDR3 protein: CASSQDQTSGRSSYEQYF; CDR3 DNA: TGTGCCAGCAGCCAAGATCAGACTAGCGGGCGAAGCTCCTACGAGCAGTACTTC; clone size: -; CDR3 length: 18; D gene: TRBD2; V gene: TRBV3-1/TRBV3-2; J gene: TRBJ2-7
CDR3 protein: CASSLWDSFTDTQYF; CDR3 DNA: TGTGCCAGCAGCTTATGGGACAGTTTCACAGATACGCAGTATTTT; clone size: -; CDR3 length: 15; D gene: TRBD1; V gene: TRBV7-2; J gene: TRBJ2-3
CDR3 protein: CASSLPRDTEAFF; CDR3 DNA: TGTGCCAGCAGCTTACCCAGGGACACTGAAGCTTTCTTT; clone size: -; CDR3 length: 13; D gene: -; V gene: TRBV7-9; J gene: TRBJ1-1